The following is a T cell receptor (beta chain) sequence with its context. This specimen comes from a study of T cell responses to AZD1222 COVID-19 vaccine. CDR1 is SGHRS and CDR2 is YFSETQ in the germline V gene. The CDR3 spans 16 residues. The junction had 5 bases not matched to a gene; V was cut back by 0 bases and J by 8 bases. Data came from immunoSEQ multiplex PCR; TCRdb stores just in-frame clones and leaves some out. The data contain 130,000 to 150,000 clones, about 87% of them seen just once; the ten biggest clones take up approximately 15%. The source was peripheral blood, collected on day 0 of AZD1222 vaccination. This receptor was obtained from an adult in good health. This sequence joins TRBV5-1 and TRBJ2-1; 13 bases agree with TRBD2. The CDR3 sequence is CASSLDRTSGGYEQFF. Written as DNA, the CDR3 is TGCGCCAGCAGCTTGGATAGGACTAGCGGGGGCTATGAGCAGTTCTTC.